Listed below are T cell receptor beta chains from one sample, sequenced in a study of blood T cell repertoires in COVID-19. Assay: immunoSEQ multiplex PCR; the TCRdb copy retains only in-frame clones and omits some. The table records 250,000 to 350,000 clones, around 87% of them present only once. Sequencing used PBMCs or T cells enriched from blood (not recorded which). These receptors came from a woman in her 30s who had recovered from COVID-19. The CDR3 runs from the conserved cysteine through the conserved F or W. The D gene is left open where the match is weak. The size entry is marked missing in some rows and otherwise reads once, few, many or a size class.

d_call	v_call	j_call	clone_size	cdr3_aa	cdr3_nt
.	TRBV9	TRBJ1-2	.	CASSVVFGFSENYGYTF	TGTGCCAGCAGCGTAGTCTTTGGGTTTAGCGAGAACTATGGCTACACCTTC
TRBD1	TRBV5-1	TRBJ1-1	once	CASSLGGAGGPMNTEAFF	TGCGCCAGCAGCCTGGGGGGAGCAGGGGGCCCCATGAACACTGAAGCTTTCTTT
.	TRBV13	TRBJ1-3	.	CASSLVTRFSGNTIYF	TGTGCCAGCAGCTTAGTTACCAGGTTCTCTGGAAACACCATATATTTT
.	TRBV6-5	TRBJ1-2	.	CASSTTDSFYGYTF	TGTGCCAGCAGCACCACGGACAGCTTCTATGGCTACACCTTC
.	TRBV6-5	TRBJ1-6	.	CASSGQRNSPLHF	TGTGCCAGCAGCGGACAGAGAAATTCACCCCTCCACTTT
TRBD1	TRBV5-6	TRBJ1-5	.	CASSRVGQGTKLAQPQHF	TGTGCCAGCAGCCGGGTGGGACAGGGGACCAAATTGGCTCAGCCCCAGCATTTT
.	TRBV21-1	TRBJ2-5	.	CASSTWGPETQYF	TGTGCCAGCAGCACCTGGGGCCCAGAGACCCAGTACTTC
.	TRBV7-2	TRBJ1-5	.	CASSVRGNQPQHF	TGTGCCAGCAGCGTCAGGGGAAATCAGCCCCAGCATTTT
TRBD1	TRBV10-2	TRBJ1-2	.	CASSDARQGYGYTF	TGCGCCAGCAGTGACGCCCGACAGGGGTATGGCTACACCTTC
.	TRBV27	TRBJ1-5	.	CASRAFQGVGQPQHF	TGTGCCAGCAGGGCTTTTCAGGGCGTCGGTCAGCCCCAGCATTTT
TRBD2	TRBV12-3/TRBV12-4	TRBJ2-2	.	CASRRELTGELFF	TGTGCCAGCAGGCGGGAGTTAACCGGGGAGCTGTTTTTT
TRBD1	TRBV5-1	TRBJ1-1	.	CASSSDRATEAFF	TGCGCCAGCAGTTCCGACAGGGCCACTGAAGCTTTCTTT
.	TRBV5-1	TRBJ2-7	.	CASRGSTGTYEQYF	TGCGCCAGCCGAGGTAGCACAGGTACCTACGAGCAGTACTTC
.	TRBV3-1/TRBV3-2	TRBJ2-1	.	CASSLGQTEQFF	TGTGCCAGCAGCCTTGGACAGACAGAGCAGTTCTTC
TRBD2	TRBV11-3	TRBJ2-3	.	CASSLTGLGRDTQYF	TGTGCCAGCAGCTTAACGGGACTAGGTAGAGATACGCAGTATTTT
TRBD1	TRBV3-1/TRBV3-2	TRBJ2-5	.	CASSQDWDREWETQYF	TGTGCCAGCAGCCAAGATTGGGACAGGGAATGGGAGACCCAGTACTTC
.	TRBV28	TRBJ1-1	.	CASSDITGTEAFF	TGTGCCAGCAGCGACATAACAGGGACTGAAGCTTTCTTT
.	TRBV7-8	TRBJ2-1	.	CASSASGTHYNEQFF	TGTGCCAGCAGCGCGTCCGGGACTCACTACAATGAGCAGTTCTTC
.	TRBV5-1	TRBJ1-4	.	CASSPADRLEKLFF	TGCGCCAGCAGCCCGGCGGACAGACTAGAAAAACTGTTTTTT
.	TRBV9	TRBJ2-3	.	CASSARLVTSTDTQYF	TGTGCCAGCAGCGCACGACTAGTGACGAGCACAGATACGCAGTATTTT
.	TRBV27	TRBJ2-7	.	CASSYNYEQYF	TGTGCCAGCAGTTACAACTACGAGCAGTACTTC
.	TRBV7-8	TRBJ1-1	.	CASSLVETGVMNIEAFF	TGTGCCAGCAGCTTAGTAGAGACCGGAGTAATGAACATTGAAGCTTTCTTT
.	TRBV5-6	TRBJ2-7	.	CASSLGAYEQYF	TGTGCCAGCAGCCTTGGAGCATACGAGCAGTACTTC
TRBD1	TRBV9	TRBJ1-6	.	CASSVGTGDQLPLHF	TGTGCCAGCAGCGTAGGGACAGGGGACCAATTACCCCTCCACTTT
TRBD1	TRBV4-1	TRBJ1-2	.	CASSVRQGSQHGYTF	TGCGCCAGCAGCGTTCGACAGGGATCCCAGCATGGCTACACCTTC
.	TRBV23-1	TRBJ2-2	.	CASSQYPPQGPNTGELFF	TGCGCCAGCAGTCAATATCCCCCCCAGGGTCCGAACACCGGGGAGCTGTTTTTT
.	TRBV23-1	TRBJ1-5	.	CASSQFREECNQPQHF	TGCGCCAGCAGTCAGTTCAGGGAAGAATGCAATCAGCCCCAGCATTTT
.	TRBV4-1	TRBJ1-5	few	CASSQGGVNPGEPQHF	TGCGCCAGCAGCCAAGGAGGTGTAAATCCCGGGGAGCCCCAGCATTTT
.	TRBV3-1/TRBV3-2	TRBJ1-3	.	CASSAFSHTGLSGNTIYF	TGTGCCAGCAGCGCCTTTAGTCACACAGGGCTCTCTGGAAACACCATATATTTT
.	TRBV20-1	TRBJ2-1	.	CSARDRNEQFF	TGCAGTGCTAGAGATCGGAATGAGCAGTTCTTC
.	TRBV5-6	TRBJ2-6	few	CASSLFSGLHSGANVLTF	TGTGCCAGCAGCTTATTTTCAGGACTGCACTCTGGGGCCAACGTCCTGACTTTC